This T cell receptor beta chain was recovered during a study of control samples from healthy donors and cancer patients. This CDR3 comprises 15 residues. Trimming cost V 2 bases and J 3 bases, with 14 bases left between them. Repertoires were generated with immunoSEQ multiplex PCR, while TCRdb's copy carries only in-frame clones and drops some. Here the sample spans over 150,000 clones, 91% being singletons. The gene calls are TRBV23-1 and TRBJ2-7, with a tentative D call TRBD1 (5 bases). TRBV23-1 is identified as an open reading frame with a role that is uncertain. Input material: blood. The TCR sequence derives from a woman aged 35 to 49 in good health. The DNA of the CDR3 is TGCGCCAGCAGTCAAGGGGCAGGGAATATCTACGAGCAGTACTTC. Encoded protein: CASSQGAGNIYEQYF.